Shown below are 25 T cell receptor beta chains from a single sample sequenced in a study of T-cell reconstitution after alpha-beta-depleted transplantation in children (dated by TCRdb to the mid-2010s). Library method: PCR. For sequencing, an Illumina HiSeq 2500 was employed. TCR libraries were prepared with molecular barcoding, using unique molecular identifiers to normalize TCRbeta repertoire quantification. TCRdb applied fastp at Q25 and MiXCR to the public reads, then kept only in-frame beta chains. Every distinct CDR3 protein forms one entry, paired with its most common genes and DNA. Across this sample there are about 7,900 distinct CDR3 sequences, with around 30% seen only once. The ten largest account for roughly 2% of the sample. In the paper's terms, the time point label means: day 60 (about 2 months) after transplantation. The intended sense of this specimen's treatment or condition label: allogeneic hematopoietic cell transplantation with graft depleted of TCRalphabeta T cells and CD19 B cells.

The sequences come from peripheral blood, collected 60 days after TCRalphabeta/CD19-depleted stem cell transplant. The receptors stem from a boy under two years old who had a stem cell transplant for SCID, so the T cells may come from the graft donor.

This clonotype rates as medium-sized (0.01 to 0.1%). The chain combines TRBV7-9 with TRBJ1-1, with 8 bases aligning to TRBD1. V shed 1 base, J shed 4 bases, and the junction held 8 bases outside the gene matches. Germline V gene data show CDR1 as SEHNR and CDR2 as FQNEAQ (reference sequence). The CDR3 totals 16 residues. CDR3 sequence reads: CASSLVAWDRSTEAFF. As DNA, the CDR3 is TGTGCCAGCAGCTTAGTTGCATGGGACAGGAGCACTGAAGCTTTCTTT. The full variable domain, its missing parts supplied by reference TRBV7-9 and TRBJ1-1, is DTGVSQNPRHKITKRGQNVTFRCDPISEHNRLYWYRQTLGQGPEFLTYFQNEAQLEKSRLLSDRFSAERPKGSFSTLEIQRTEQGDSAMYLCASSLVAWDRSTEAFFGQGTRLTVV.

The chain uses TRBV19 and TRBJ2-7; D uncertain. Germline V gene lookup returns CDR1 LNHDA and CDR2 SQIVND (reference sequence). Trimming took off 4 bases at V and 3 bases at J, with 10 bases between the two ends. The CDR3 covers 13 residues. Here the CDR3 DNA reads TGTGCCAGTAGTAGGCGACTCGTCTACGAGCAGTACTTC. This gives the protein CASSRRLVYEQYF.

The chain has TRBV5-1 and TRBJ2-6; no firm D call. Trimming took off 2 bases at V and 3 bases at J, with 3 bases between the two ends. Germline CDR1 SGHRS, CDR2 YFSETQ. CDR3 length equals 13 residues. DNA for the CDR3: TGCGCCAGCAGCTTACGTGGGGCCAACGTCCTGACTTTC. The encoded protein is CASSLRGANVLTF.

This clonotype was counted only a few times. The rearrangement joins TRBV10-3 to TRBJ2-7, with 8 bases lining up with TRBD1. Looked up from germline, CDR1 is ENHRY and CDR2 is SYGVKD. V trimming: 11 bases; J trimming: 3 bases; junction bases outside the gene matches: 6. This CDR3 is 12 amino acids long. In DNA form, the CDR3 reads TGTGCCTGTGGACAGGGCGTCTACGAGCAGTACTTC. It yields the protein CACGQGVYEQYF.

In this sample, this clonotype turned up many times. The chain couples TRBV21-1 to TRBJ1-1. TRBV21-1 is noted as a pseudogene. This CDR3 has 14 residues. CDR3: CASSNRWAGGKAFF. The CDR3 coding sequence is TGTGCCAGCAGCAACCGCTGGGCGGGGGGCAAGGCTTTCTTT.

The V gene is TRBV7-6, the J gene TRBJ2-1; 10 nucleotides agree with TRBD2. Looked up from germline, CDR1 is SGHVS and CDR2 is FNYEAQ. V shed 7 bases and J 2 bases; nucleotides not matched to a gene: 5. This CDR3 region has 15 residues. This CDR3 is CASTPLAGAYNEQFF. The CDR3 nucleotides are TGTGCCAGCACTCCTCTAGCGGGAGCCTACAATGAGCAGTTCTTC.

The rearrangement links TRBV20-1 to TRBJ2-7; perhaps TRBD1 as D (5 bases). Trimming cost V 6 bases and J 3 bases, with 9 bases left between them. Looked up from germline, CDR1 is DFQATT and CDR2 is SNEGSKA (reference sequence). CDR3 length: 11 amino acids. CDR3 region: CSAQTVYEQYF. In nucleotides, the CDR3 is TGCAGTGCACAGACAGTCTACGAGCAGTACTTC.

This clonotype was counted at least ten times. The gene calls are TRBV10-3 and TRBJ2-1; 8 positions agree with TRBD2. Trimming cost V 6 bases and J 4 bases; bases outside gene matches: 8. The length of the CDR3 is 15 residues. Germline-derived CDR1 and CDR2 are ENHRY and SYGVKD. As DNA, the CDR3 is TGTGCCATCAGCGGCGGGCGGGGGGCTTACAATGAGCAGTTCTTC. Protein sequence: CAISGGRGAYNEQFF.

The chain employs TRBV12-3 or TRBV12-4 and TRBJ2-1; D could derive from TRBD1 or TRBD2 (5 bases each). V lost 5 bases to trimming and J lost 7 bases, with 18 bases between them. This CDR3 is built from 15 residues. CDR3 loop: CASSSRVSGNNEQFF. The CDR3 DNA reads TGTGCCAGCAGTAGCAGGGTCTCGGGGAATAATGAGCAGTTCTTC.

This clonotype showed up just a few times. It may be a read error: a sequence one base away is much more abundant. The chain combines TRBV20-1 with TRBJ2-1; 16 bases are shared with TRBD2. Germline-derived CDR1 and CDR2 are DFQATT and SNEGSKA (reference sequence). The CDR3 loop spans 19 amino acids. CDR3 nucleotides: TGCTGTGCTAGTACCTCGGGACTAGCGGGGGGGAAGCATAGCAATGAGCAGTTCTTC. Residues: CCASTSGLAGGKHSNEQFF.

This clonotype is labeled medium-sized. The J gene is TRBJ2-7, the V gene TRBV5-1; maybe TRBD1 (6 bases). Germline V lookup: CDR1 SGHRS, CDR2 YFSETQ. The CDR3 totals 16 residues. V was pared by 2 bases and J by 2 bases, with 17 bases between. CDR3 amino acids: CASSLTTGFEPYEQYF. Written as DNA, the CDR3 is TGCGCCAGCAGCTTAACCACAGGGTTTGAACCCTACGAGCAGTACTTC.

This clonotype was counted at least ten times. The chain employs TRBV7-9 and TRBJ1-2; D gene uncertain. V was clipped by 3 bases and J by 3 bases, with 2 bases between them. CDR1 and CDR2 from the germline V gene are SEHNR and FQNEAQ (reference sequence). The CDR3 runs 11 residues. The CDR3: CASSFDYGYTF. The CDR3 coding sequence is TGTGCCAGCAGCTTCGACTATGGCTACACCTTC.

This clonotype is medium-sized. The V call is TRBV7-3, the J call TRBJ2-3; the D gene is possibly TRBD2 (5 bases). The CDR3 has 17 residues. Germline CDR1 is SGHTA and CDR2 is FQGTGA. Between the trimmed V and J ends, which lost 4 bases and 0 bases, there was a span of 17 bases. The CDR3 nucleotides read TGTGCCAGCAGCTATACCCTCCGGGGAGCTAGCACAGATACGCAGTATTTT. It yields the protein CASSYTLRGASTDTQYF. The whole variable domain, remainder taken from reference TRBV7-3 and TRBJ2-3, is GAGVSQTPSNKVTEKGKYVELRCDPISGHTALYWYRQSLGQGPEFLIYFQGTGAADDSGLPNDRFFAVRPEGSVSTLKIQRTERGDSAVYLCASSYTLRGASTDTQYFGPGTRLTVL.

This clonotype was recorded at least ten times. The J gene is TRBJ2-6, the V gene TRBV18, with D unresolved. Trimming pared 2 bases from V and 0 bases from J, leaving 14 bases between. Germline V gene data show CDR1 as KGHSH and CDR2 as LQKENI. The length of the CDR3 is 18 residues. CDR3 residues: CASSPWRLTFSGANVLTF. In DNA form, the CDR3 reads TGTGCCAGCTCACCATGGCGGCTCACGTTCTCTGGGGCCAACGTCCTGACTTTC.

This chain connects TRBV7-9 to TRBJ2-4; 8 positions match TRBD1. Unmatched junction bases numbered 10, after V lost 5 bases and J lost 4 bases. The CDR3 loop spans 16 amino acids. The V gene's germline CDR1 is SEHNR and CDR2 FQNEAQ (reference sequence). The CDR3 nucleotides read TGTGCCAGCAGCCGCAGGGGGCAGGTTCCGAAAAACATTCAGTACTTC. Translating gives CASSRRGQVPKNIQYF.

This clonotype was seen at least ten times. The V call is TRBV5-8, the J call TRBJ2-7, with D perhaps matching TRBD1 (6 bases). V lost 2 bases and J lost 3, with 21 bases in between. The CDR3 contains 17 residues. Looked up from germline, CDR1 is SGHTS and CDR2 is YDEGEE. CDR3 DNA: TGTGCCAGCAGCTTAACAAGGAGGAGAGAGGGGGTCTACGAGCAGTACTTC. Protein sequence: CASSLTRRREGVYEQYF.

This clonotype is judged medium-sized. The chain recombines TRBV4-1 with TRBJ2-3; 9 bases are a match to TRBD2. J lost 1 base, V lost 0 bases, and 14 bases had no gene match. The CDR3 loop spans 20 amino acids. CDR1 and CDR2 from the germline V gene are MGHRA and YSYEKL. DNA of the CDR3: TGCGCCAGCAGCCAAGATCTGTCAAGGCGGGGGGGTCGGCGCACAGATACGCAGTATTTT. Protein: CASSQDLSRRGGRRTDTQYF.

In its sample, this clonotype is medium-sized. V gene TRBV5-3 combines with J gene TRBJ2-1; D unresolved. TRBV5-3 counts as an open reading frame of uncertain function. The CDR3 totals 12 residues. V lost 8 bases and J lost 9, with 15 bases in between. The CDR3 DNA is TGTGCCAGCCGGCTTCAAGGGTGTGAGCAGTTCTTC. Protein product: CASRLQGCEQFF.

Only a few counts were recorded for this clonotype. The rearrangement joins TRBV7-9 to TRBJ2-6; D is ambiguous. This CDR3 has 15 residues. Trimming left V 7 bases short and J 0 bases short, with 10 bases between. The V gene's germline CDR1 is SEHNR and CDR2 FQNEAQ (reference sequence). CDR3 bases: TGTGCCAGCACCCCGCCTAGCTCTGGGGCCAACGTCCTGACTTTC. It specifies CASTPPSSGANVLTF.

V gene TRBV5-1 combines with J gene TRBJ2-3; D not certain. The CDR3 sequence is 12 residues long. The V and J ends lost 4 bases and 2 bases respectively, with 5 bases between them. Germline CDR1 reads SGHRS; CDR2 reads YFSETQ. The CDR3, as DNA: TGCGCCAGCAGCCCGGACACAGATACGCAGTATTTT. This encodes CASSPDTDTQYF.

This clonotype was recorded many times. V is TRBV19 and J is TRBJ2-3, with TRBD2 matching over 7 bases. With 7 bases clipped from V and 2 bases from J, the junction kept 6 bases outside the gene matches. This CDR3 has 14 amino acids. Germline V gives CDR1 LNHDA, CDR2 SQIVND (reference sequence). In DNA form, the CDR3 reads TGTGCCAGTACTAGAGCGGGGTTCACAGATACGCAGTATTTT. It translates to CASTRAGFTDTQYF. Full variable domain (missing parts from reference TRBV19 and TRBJ2-3): DGGITQSPKYLFRKEGQNVTLSCEQNLNHDAMYWYRQDPGQGLRLIYYSQIVNDFQKGDIAEGYSVSREKKESFPLTVTSAQKNPTAFYLCASTRAGFTDTQYFGPGTRLTVL.

CDR3 nucleotide sequence: TGTGCCAGCAGCTCAGGGGCCTCCGGCGGGGAGACCCAGTACTTC. It encodes CASSSGASGGETQYF. The gene calls are TRBV11-2 and TRBJ2-5, with a possible D match to TRBD1 (6 bases). In germline, CDR1 is SGHAT, CDR2 FQNNGV. CDR3 length equals 15 residues. Trimming took 4 bases from V and 5 from J, leaving 17 bases between them.

This chain connects TRBV5-5 to TRBJ2-2; 7 bases are shared with TRBD1. J was trimmed by 5 bases and V by 2 bases; bases with no gene match: 6. CDR1 and CDR2 from the germline V gene are SGHKS and YYEKEE (reference sequence). The CDR3 consists of 15 residues. The CDR3 DNA is TGTGCCAGCAGCTTACAGGGGCGGGTGACCGGGGAGCTGTTTTTT. Its protein is CASSLQGRVTGELFF.

The rearrangement uses TRBV5-1 and TRBJ2-1; a weak D match, TRBD2 (6 bases). The V and J ends lost 0 bases and 9 bases respectively, with 16 bases between them. Germline CDR1 is SGHRS and CDR2 is YFSETQ. This CDR3 region has 15 residues. The CDR3 here is CASSLVLAYVSEQFF. CDR3 coding DNA: TGCGCCAGCAGCTTGGTACTAGCATATGTGAGTGAGCAGTTCTTC.

This clonotype was recorded many times. The genes are TRBV7-9 and TRBJ2-7; TRBD1 matches at 10 bases. The ends lost 3 bases at V and 4 bases at J; junction bases unmatched: 6. Germline loops: CDR1 SEHNR, CDR2 FQNEAQ (reference sequence). This CDR3 region has 15 residues. The CDR3 reads CASSFRQGAGYEQYF. The CDR3 DNA reads TGTGCCAGCAGCTTCAGACAGGGGGCAGGGTACGAGCAGTACTTC.